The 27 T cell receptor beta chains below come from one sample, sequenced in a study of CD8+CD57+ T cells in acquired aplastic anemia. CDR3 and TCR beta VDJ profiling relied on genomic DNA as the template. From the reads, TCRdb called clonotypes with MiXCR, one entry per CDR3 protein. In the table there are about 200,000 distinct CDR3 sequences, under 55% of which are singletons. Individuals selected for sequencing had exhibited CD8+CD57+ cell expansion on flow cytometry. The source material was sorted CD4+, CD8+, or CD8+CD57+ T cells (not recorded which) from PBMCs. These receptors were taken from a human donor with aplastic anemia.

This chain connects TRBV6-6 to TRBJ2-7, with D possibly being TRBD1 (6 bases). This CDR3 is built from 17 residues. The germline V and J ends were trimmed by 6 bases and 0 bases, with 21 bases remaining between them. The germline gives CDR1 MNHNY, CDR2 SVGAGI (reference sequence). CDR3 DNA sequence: TGTGCCAGCAGCAAAATGAACAGGGTAGGGCGCTCCTACGAGCAGTACTTC. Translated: CASSKMNRVGRSYEQYF.

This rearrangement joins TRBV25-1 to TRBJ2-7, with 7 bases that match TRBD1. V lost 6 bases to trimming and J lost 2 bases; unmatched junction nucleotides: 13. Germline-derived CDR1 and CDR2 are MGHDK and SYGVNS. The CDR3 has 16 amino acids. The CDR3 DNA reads TGTGCCAGCAGCGGTCAGAACGGGACAGTCCCCTACGAGCAGTACTTC. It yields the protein CASSGQNGTVPYEQYF.

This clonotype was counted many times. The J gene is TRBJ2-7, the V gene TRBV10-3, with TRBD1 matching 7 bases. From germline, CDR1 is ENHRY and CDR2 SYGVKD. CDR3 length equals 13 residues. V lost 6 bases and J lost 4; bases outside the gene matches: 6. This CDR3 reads CAISGTDLYEQYF. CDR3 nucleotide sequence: TGTGCCATCAGCGGGACAGACTTATACGAGCAGTACTTC.

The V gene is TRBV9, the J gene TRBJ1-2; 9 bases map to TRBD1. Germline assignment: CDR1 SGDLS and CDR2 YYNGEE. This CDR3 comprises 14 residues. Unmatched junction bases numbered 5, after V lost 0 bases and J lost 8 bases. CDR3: CASSVVGTGRGYTF. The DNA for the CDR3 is TGTGCCAGCAGCGTAGTCGGGACAGGGAGAGGCTACACCTTC.

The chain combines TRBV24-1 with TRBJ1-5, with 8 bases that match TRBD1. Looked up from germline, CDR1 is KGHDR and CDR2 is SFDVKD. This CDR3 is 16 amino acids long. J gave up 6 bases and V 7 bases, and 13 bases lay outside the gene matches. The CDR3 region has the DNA TGTGCCACCAGCTCGGGACACAGGGGGTTCGGTCAGCCCCAGCATTTT. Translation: CATSSGHRGFGQPQHF.

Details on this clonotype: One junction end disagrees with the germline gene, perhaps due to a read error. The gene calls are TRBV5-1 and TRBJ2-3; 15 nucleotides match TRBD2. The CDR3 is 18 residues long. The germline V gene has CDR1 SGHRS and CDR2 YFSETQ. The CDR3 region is CASSWTSGGAGRTDTQYF. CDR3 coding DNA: TGTGCCAGCAGCTGGACTAGCGGGGGGGCCGGTCGCACAGATACGCAGTATTTT.

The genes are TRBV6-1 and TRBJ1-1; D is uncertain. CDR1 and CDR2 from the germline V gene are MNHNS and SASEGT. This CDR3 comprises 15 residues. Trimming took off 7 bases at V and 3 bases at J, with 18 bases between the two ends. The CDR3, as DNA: TGTGCCAGCATCCGAGGGCTATTATGGGACACTGAAGCTTTCTTT. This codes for CASIRGLLWDTEAFF.

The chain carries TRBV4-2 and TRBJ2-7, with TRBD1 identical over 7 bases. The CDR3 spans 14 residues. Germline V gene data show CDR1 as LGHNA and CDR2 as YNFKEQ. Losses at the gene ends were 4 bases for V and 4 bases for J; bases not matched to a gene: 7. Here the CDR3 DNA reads TGTGCCAGCAGCCGGGGCAGGGGGTTGTACGAGCAGTACTTC. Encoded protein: CASSRGRGLYEQYF.

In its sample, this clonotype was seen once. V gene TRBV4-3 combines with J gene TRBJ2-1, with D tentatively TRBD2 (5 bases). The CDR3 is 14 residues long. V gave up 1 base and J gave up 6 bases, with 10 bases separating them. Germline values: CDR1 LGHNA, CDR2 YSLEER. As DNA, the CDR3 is TGCGCCAGCAGCCAAGTCTCAGGAGGCAATGAGCAGTTCTTC. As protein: CASSQVSGGNEQFF.

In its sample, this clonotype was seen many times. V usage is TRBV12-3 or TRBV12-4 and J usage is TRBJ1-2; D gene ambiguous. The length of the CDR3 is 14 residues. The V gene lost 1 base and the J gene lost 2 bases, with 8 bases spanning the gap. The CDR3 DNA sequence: TGTGCCAGCAGTTTAGATAAGTCGAACTATGGCTACACCTTC. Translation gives CASSLDKSNYGYTF.

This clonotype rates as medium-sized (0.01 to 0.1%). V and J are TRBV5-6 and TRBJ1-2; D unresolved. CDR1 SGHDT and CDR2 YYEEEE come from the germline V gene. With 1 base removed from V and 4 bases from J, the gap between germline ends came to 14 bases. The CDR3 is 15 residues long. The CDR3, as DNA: TGTGCCAGCAGCTTGACCAGGCACTCTTCCTATGGCTACACCTTC. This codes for CASSLTRHSSYGYTF.

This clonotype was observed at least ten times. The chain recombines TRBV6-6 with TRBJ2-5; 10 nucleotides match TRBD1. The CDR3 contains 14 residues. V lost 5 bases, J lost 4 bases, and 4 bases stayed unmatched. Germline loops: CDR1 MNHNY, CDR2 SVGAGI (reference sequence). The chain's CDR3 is CASSIRDRGETQYF. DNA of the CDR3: TGTGCCAGCAGTATCCGGGACAGGGGAGAGACCCAGTACTTC.

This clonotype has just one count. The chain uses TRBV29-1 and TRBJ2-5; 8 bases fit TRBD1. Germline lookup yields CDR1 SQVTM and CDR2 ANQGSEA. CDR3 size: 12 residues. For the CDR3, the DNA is TGCAGTTTACAGGGGGTCCAAGAGACCCAGTACTTC. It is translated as CSLQGVQETQYF. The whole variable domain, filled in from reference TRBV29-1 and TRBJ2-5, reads SAVISQKPSRDICQRGTSLTIQCQVDSQVTMMFWYRQQPGQSLTLIATANQGSEATYESGFVIDKFPISRPNLTFSTLTVSNMSPEDSSIYLCSLQGVQETQYFGPGTRLLVL.

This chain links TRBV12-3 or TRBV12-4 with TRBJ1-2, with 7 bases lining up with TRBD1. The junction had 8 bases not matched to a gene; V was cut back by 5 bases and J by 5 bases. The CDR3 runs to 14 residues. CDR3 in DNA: TGTGCCAGCAGTCCCAGGGGGTTCGAGTATGGCTACACCTTC. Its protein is CASSPRGFEYGYTF.

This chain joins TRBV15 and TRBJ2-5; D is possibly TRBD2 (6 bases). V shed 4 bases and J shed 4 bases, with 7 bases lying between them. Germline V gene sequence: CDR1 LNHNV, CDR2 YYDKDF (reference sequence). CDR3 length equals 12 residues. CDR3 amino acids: CATSKAGETQYF. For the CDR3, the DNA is TGTGCCACCAGCAAAGCGGGAGAGACCCAGTACTTC.

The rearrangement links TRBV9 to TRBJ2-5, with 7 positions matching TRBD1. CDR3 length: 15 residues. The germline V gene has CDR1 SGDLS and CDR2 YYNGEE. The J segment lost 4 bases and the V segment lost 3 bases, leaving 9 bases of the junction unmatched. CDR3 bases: TGTGCCAGCAGCGACTTTGGACAGGTTGGAGAGACCCAGTACTTC. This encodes CASSDFGQVGETQYF. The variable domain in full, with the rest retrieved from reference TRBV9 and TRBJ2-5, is DSGVTQTPKHLITATGQRVTLRCSPRSGDLSVYWYQQSLDQGLQFLIQYYNGEERAKGNILERFSAQQFPDLHSELNLSSLELGDSALYFCASSDFGQVGETQYFGPGTRLLVL.

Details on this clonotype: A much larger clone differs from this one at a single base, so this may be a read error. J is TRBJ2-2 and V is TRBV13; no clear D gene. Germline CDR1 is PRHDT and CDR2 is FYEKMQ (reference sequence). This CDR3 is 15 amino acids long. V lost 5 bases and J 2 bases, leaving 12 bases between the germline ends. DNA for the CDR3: TGTGCCAGCAGCAGAACAGCCCCTAACACCGGGGAGCTGTTTTTT. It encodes CASSRTAPNTGELFF.

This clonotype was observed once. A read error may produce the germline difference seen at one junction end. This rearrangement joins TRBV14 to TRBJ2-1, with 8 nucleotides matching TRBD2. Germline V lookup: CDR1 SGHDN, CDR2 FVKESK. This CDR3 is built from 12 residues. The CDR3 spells CAGSQESGGPFF. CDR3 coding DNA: TGTGCCGGCAGCCAAGAAAGCGGGGGCCCATTCTTC. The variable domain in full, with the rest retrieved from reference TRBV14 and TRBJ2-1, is EAGVTQFPSHSVIEKGQTVTLRCDPISGHDNLYWYRRVMGKEIKFLLHFVKESKQDESGMPNNRFLAERTGGTYSTLKVQPAELEDSGVYFCAGSQESGGPFFGPGTRLTVL.

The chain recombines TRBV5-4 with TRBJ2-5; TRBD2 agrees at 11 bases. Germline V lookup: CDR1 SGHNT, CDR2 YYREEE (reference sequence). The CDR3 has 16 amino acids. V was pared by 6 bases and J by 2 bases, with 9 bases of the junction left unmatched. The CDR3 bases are TGTGCCAGCACCCTAGAACTAGCGGGGGAACAAGAGACCCAGTACTTC. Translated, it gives CASTLELAGEQETQYF.

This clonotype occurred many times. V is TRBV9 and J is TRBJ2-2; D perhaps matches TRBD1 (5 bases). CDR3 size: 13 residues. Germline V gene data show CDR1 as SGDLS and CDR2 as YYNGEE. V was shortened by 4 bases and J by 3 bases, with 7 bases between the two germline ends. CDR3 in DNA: TGTGCCAGCAGCCCAGGGCACACCGGGGAGCTGTTTTTT. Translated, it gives CASSPGHTGELFF.

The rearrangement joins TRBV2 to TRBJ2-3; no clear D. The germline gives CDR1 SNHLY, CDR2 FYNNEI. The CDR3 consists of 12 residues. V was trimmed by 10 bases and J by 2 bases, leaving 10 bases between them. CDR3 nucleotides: TGTGCCAACTGCCACCACACAGATACGCAGTATTTT. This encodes CANCHHTDTQYF. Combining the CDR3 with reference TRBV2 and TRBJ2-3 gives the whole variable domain EPEVTQTPSHQVTQMGQEVILRCVPISNHLYFYWYRQILGQKVEFLVSFYNNEISEKSEIFDDQFSVERPDGSNFTLKIRSTKLEDSAMYFCANCHHTDTQYFGPGTRLTVL.

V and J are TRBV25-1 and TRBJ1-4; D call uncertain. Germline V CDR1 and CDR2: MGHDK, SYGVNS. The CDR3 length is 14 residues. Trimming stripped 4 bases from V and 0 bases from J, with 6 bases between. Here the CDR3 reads CASSGSATNEKLFF. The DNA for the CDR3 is TGTGCCAGCAGTGGCAGCGCAACTAATGAAAAACTGTTTTTT.

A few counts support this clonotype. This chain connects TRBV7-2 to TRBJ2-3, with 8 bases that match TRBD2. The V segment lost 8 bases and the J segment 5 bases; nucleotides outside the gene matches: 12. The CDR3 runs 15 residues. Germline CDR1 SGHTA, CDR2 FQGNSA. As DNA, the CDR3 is TGTGCCAGCCTCTCCCCCGGGACTAGGGTAGATACGCAGTATTTT. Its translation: CASLSPGTRVDTQYF.

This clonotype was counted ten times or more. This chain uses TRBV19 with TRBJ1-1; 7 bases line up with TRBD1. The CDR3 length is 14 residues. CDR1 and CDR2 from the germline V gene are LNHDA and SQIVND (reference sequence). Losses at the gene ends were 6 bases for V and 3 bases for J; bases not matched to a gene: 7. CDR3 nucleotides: TGTGCCAGTAGGAAACAGGGGCGAGACACTGAAGCTTTCTTT. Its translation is CASRKQGRDTEAFF.

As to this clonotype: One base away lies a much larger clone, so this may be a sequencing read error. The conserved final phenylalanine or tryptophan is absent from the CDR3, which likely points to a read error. The CDR3 DNA follows: TGTGCCAGCAGCCGGACAGGGATAAACACCATATATTCT. Encoded protein: CASSRTGINTIYS. The chain carries TRBV9 and TRBJ1-3, with 8 positions matching TRBD1. Germline lookup yields CDR1 SGDLS and CDR2 YYNGEE. V lost 4 bases, J lost 6 bases, and 3 bases stayed unmatched. The CDR3 spans 13 residues.

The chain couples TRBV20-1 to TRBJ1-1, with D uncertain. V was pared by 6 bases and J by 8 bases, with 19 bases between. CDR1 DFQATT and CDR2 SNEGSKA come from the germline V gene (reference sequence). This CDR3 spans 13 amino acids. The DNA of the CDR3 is TGCAGTGCCAGCAGCCACCTCCGGGGAGAAGCTTTCTTT. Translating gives CSASSHLRGEAFF.

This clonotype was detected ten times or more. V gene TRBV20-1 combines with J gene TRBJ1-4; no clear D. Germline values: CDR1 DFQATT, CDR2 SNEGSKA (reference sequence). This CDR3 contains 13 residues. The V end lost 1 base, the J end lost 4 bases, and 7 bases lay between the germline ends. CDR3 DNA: TGCAGTGCTAGAGGTGACGGTAATGAAAAACTGTTTTTT. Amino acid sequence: CSARGDGNEKLFF.